Below are 4 T cell receptor beta chains sequenced from a single sample in a study of tumor-infiltrating lymphocytes in localized non-small cell lung cancer. Libraries were prepared by immunoSEQ multiplex PCR; TCRdb keeps only in-frame clonotypes and omits some of them. The sample yields 17,000 or so clones, under 80% seen once. Sequenced sample: lung tumor tissue. These TCRs come from a human donor with non-small cell lung cancer.

The J gene is TRBJ1-2, the V gene TRBV19, with D maybe TRBD1 (5 bases). Trimming cost V 0 bases and J 1 base, with 6 bases left between them. This CDR3 comprises 14 residues. Germline lookup yields CDR1 LNHDA and CDR2 SQIVND (reference sequence). CDR3 nucleotides: TGTGCCAGTAGTATAGAAGACAGTAACTATGGCTACACCTTC. Encoded protein: CASSIEDSNYGYTF.

In DNA form, the CDR3 reads TGCAGCGGTACGGGTCAGAGCGGGAGAGACGAGCAGTACTTC. Translated: CSGTGQSGRDEQYF. The V call is TRBV29-1, the J call TRBJ2-7, with 8 positions matching TRBD2. V dropped 7 bases and J dropped 5; count of bases not matched to a gene: 13. Looked up from germline, CDR1 is SQVTM and CDR2 is ANQGSEA. The length of the CDR3 is 14 residues.

The chain couples TRBV9 to TRBJ2-7, with D unresolved. V lost 0 bases, J lost 0 bases, and 10 bases lay in between. The CDR3 runs to 15 residues. Looked up from germline, CDR1 is SGDLS and CDR2 is YYNGEE. CDR3 nucleotides: TGTGCCAGCAGCGTAGTCGCCTCCGCCTCCTACGAGCAGTACTTC. Translated: CASSVVASASYEQYF.

The V gene is TRBV4-1, the J gene TRBJ2-7; D gene ambiguous. The CDR3 extends over 13 amino acids. Per germline, CDR1 MGHRA and CDR2 YSYEKL. Deletions cut 0 bases from V and 7 bases from J, with 10 bases between. The CDR3 spells CASSQDLGGEQYF. CDR3 nucleotides: TGCGCCAGCAGCCAAGATCTGGGCGGTGAGCAGTACTTC.